This is a list of T cell receptor beta chains from one sample in a study of T cell responses to AZD1222 COVID-19 vaccine. Assay used: immunoSEQ multiplex PCR; TCRdb lists only in-frame clones, some missing. The sample holds some 74,000 clones; roughly nine tenths are singletons and the top ten take 1.2% to 1.5%. The sequencing used peripheral blood, collected 28 days after the second AZD1222 dose. Receptors were obtained from an adult who received the AZD1222 COVID-19 vaccine. Each CDR3 is given with its conserved first and last residue. Each record gives: clone size, J gene, D gene, V gene, CDR3 DNA, CDR3 protein. The D gene is left open where the match is weak. Some rows mark clone size as missing; the rest say once, few, many or name a class of expanded clone.

>NA|TRBJ2-5|NA|TRBV6-6
TGTGCCAGCAATAAAGTGGCGCCGGAGACCCAGTACTTC
CASNKVAPETQYF
>NA|TRBJ1-2|NA|TRBV3-1/TRBV3-2
TGTGCCAGCAGCCTTCGTGATGGGAACTATGGCTACACCTTC
CASSLRDGNYGYTF
>NA|TRBJ2-7|NA|TRBV4-3
TGCGCCAGCAGCCAAGAACTAGCCTTCCTCTACGAGCAGTACTTC
CASSQELAFLYEQYF
>once|TRBJ2-7|NA|TRBV6-5
TGTGCCAGCATTTTAAGTGAACAGGGACCAAACGAGCAGTACTTC
CASILSEQGPNEQYF
>NA|TRBJ1-1|NA|TRBV19
TGTGCCAGTAGTTGGGACCCAAGGACTGAAGCTTTCTTT
CASSWDPRTEAFF
>NA|TRBJ2-7|NA|TRBV30
TGTGCCTGGAGGCCGGGGGTTCCCCACTCCTACGAGCAGTACTTC
CAWRPGVPHSYEQYF
>NA|TRBJ1-2|NA|TRBV19
TGTGCCAGTACCCCCGGGGAGAGATACAACTATGGCTACACCTTC
CASTPGERYNYGYTF
>NA|TRBJ2-7|TRBD1|TRBV19
TGTGCCAGTAGTATTCGTCCGACAGGGGGTCTCTACGAGCAGTACTTC
CASSIRPTGGLYEQYF
>NA|TRBJ2-7|TRBD2|TRBV7-2
TGTGCCAGCAGCCCCGGACTAGCGCTGTACTTC
CASSPGLALYF
>NA|TRBJ2-2|TRBD1|TRBV7-6
TGTGCCAGCAGCTTAGATCCGCCGGGACAGTCTTTCACCGGGGAGCTGTTTTTT
CASSLDPPGQSFTGELFF
>NA|TRBJ2-1|NA|TRBV27
TGTGCCAGCAGTTTTCAGAGCAACTACAATGAGCAGTTCTTC
CASSFQSNYNEQFF
>NA|TRBJ2-7|NA|TRBV2
TGTGCCAGCAGCACCGACAGGTTTTCCCACGAGCAGTACTTC
CASSTDRFSHEQYF
>NA|TRBJ2-7|TRBD2|TRBV7-2
TGTGCCAGCAGTCAGGCTAGCGGGGTGGTGAAGAACGAGCAGTACTTC
CASSQASGVVKNEQYF
>NA|TRBJ2-3|NA|TRBV7-9
TGTGCCAGCAACCCTCCCGGGGGGCAGGGGGCTTCAGATACGCAGTATTTT
CASNPPGGQGASDTQYF
>NA|TRBJ2-7|TRBD1|TRBV4-3
TGCGCCAGCAGCTCGGGACAGGTGGGCGAGCAGTACTTC
CASSSGQVGEQYF
>NA|TRBJ1-6|TRBD1|TRBV7-2
TGTGCCAGCAGCTTGTCGGGACAGGGAAATAATTCACCCCTCCACTTT
CASSLSGQGNNSPLHF
>NA|TRBJ1-2|TRBD1|TRBV28
TGTGCCAGCAGCCGACAGACTGTAAGCCGGGACAGGGGTAAGGATGGCTACACCTTC
CASSRQTVSRDRGKDGYTF
>NA|TRBJ1-1|NA|TRBV27
TGTGCCAGCAGCGTAAGCAGGGCAGGGTACACTGAAGCTTTCTTT
CASSVSRAGYTEAFF
>NA|TRBJ1-5|NA|TRBV28
TGTGCCAGCAAACAGGGCGACCCTTATAGCAATCAGCCCCAGCATTTT
CASKQGDPYSNQPQHF
>NA|TRBJ1-4|NA|TRBV5-1
TGCGCCAGCAGCTGGACATATGACCGCACTAATGAAAAACTGTTTTTT
CASSWTYDRTNEKLFF
>few|TRBJ1-2|TRBD1|TRBV27
TGTGCCAGCAGTTTATACGGGACAGGGAATGGCTACACCTTC
CASSLYGTGNGYTF
>NA|TRBJ1-2|NA|TRBV27
TGTGCCAGCAGTTTATCCGGCGGGGGGGGTGACTATGGCTACACCTTC
CASSLSGGGGDYGYTF
>NA|TRBJ1-6|NA|TRBV28
TGTGCCAGCAGCCCTGAATGGGGGAATAATTCACCCCTCCACTTT
CASSPEWGNNSPLHF
>NA|TRBJ1-2|NA|TRBV5-1
TGCGCCAGCAGCAAGGCCGGCGGGTGGTCAGGAACTAACTATGGCTACACCTTC
CASSKAGGWSGTNYGYTF
>NA|TRBJ1-4|TRBD1|TRBV5-1
TGCGCCAGCAGCCTACAAGGACAGGGCGGGGAAAAACTGTTTTTT
CASSLQGQGGEKLFF
>NA|TRBJ1-1|NA|TRBV5-4
TGTGCCAGCAGCTGGGGGGGGCCGATGAACACTGAAGCTTTCTTT
CASSWGGPMNTEAFF
>NA|TRBJ1-1|NA|TRBV6-1
TGTGCCAGCAGTGAACAGGGGAACACTGAAGCTTTCTTT
CASSEQGNTEAFF
>once|TRBJ2-7|NA|TRBV12-3/TRBV12-4
TGTGCCAGCAAAAACCGGGACTACGAGCAGTACTTC
CASKNRDYEQYF
>NA|TRBJ2-7|TRBD1|TRBV2
TGTGCCAGCAGATACCCGGGACAGGGCTTCAGCTCCTACGAGCAGTACTTC
CASRYPGQGFSSYEQYF
>NA|TRBJ2-3|NA|TRBV21-1
TGTGCCAGCAGCAAGGACTTGGGGGGTCATGGCACAGATACGCAGTATTTT
CASSKDLGGHGTDTQYF
>NA|TRBJ1-5|NA|TRBV15
TGTGCCACCAGCAGAGAGTTGGGGCCGAATCAGCCCCAGCATTTT
CATSRELGPNQPQHF
>NA|TRBJ2-1|TRBD2|TRBV3-1/TRBV3-2
TGTGCCAGCAGCCAAGGGGTAGCGGGGGACAATGAGCAGTTCTTC
CASSQGVAGDNEQFF
>NA|TRBJ1-6|NA|TRBV7-8
TGTGCCAGCAGCTTACAGGCGTCTTCTAATAATTCACCCCTCCACTTT
CASSLQASSNNSPLHF
>NA|TRBJ2-7|TRBD2|TRBV5-1
TGCGCCAGCAGCCCCGGGACTAGCGCCTTCTCCTACGAGCAGTACTTC
CASSPGTSAFSYEQYF
>NA|TRBJ1-6|NA|TRBV10-1
TGCGCCAGCAGTGAGTCGCGGCAGGGAGGGAATTCACCCCTCCACTTT
CASSESRQGGNSPLHF
>once|TRBJ1-2|NA|TRBV5-1
TGCGCCAGCAGCTTGGCACAGTTGGATGGCTACACCTTC
CASSLAQLDGYTF
>NA|TRBJ2-6|NA|TRBV29-1
TGCAGCGTTGAAAGAGGGTCTGGGGCCAACGTCCTGACTTTC
CSVERGSGANVLTF
>once|TRBJ2-5|NA|TRBV10-3
TGTGCCATCAGATTTCAAGAGACCCAGTACTTC
CAIRFQETQYF
>NA|TRBJ1-5|TRBD1|TRBV7-9
TGTGCCAGCAGCTCGACAGGGGGCGAAGGCAATCAGCCCCAGCATTTT
CASSSTGGEGNQPQHF
>NA|TRBJ2-7|NA|TRBV28
TGTGCCAGCACAGGCTTCTCCTACGAGCAGTACTTC
CASTGFSYEQYF
>once|TRBJ2-2|NA|TRBV11-1
TGTGCCAGCAGTATGCCGATCACCGGGGAGCTGTTTTTT
CASSMPITGELFF
>NA|TRBJ2-2|NA|TRBV18
TGTGCCAGCTCACCACGGTCCGGGTCGGACACCGGGGAGCTGTTTTTT
CASSPRSGSDTGELFF
>once|TRBJ2-1|NA|TRBV5-4
TGTGCCAGCAGCCCCAAAGAACAATCCTACTTGAATGAGCAGTTCTTC
CASSPKEQSYLNEQFF
>NA|TRBJ2-3|NA|TRBV6-2/TRBV6-3
TGTGCCAGCAGCCCAAGACAACTCCCCACAGATACGCAGTATTTT
CASSPRQLPTDTQYF
>NA|TRBJ2-7|NA|TRBV6-4
TGTGCCAGCACTCTCGAGCAGTACTTC
CASTLEQYF
>few|TRBJ1-2|NA|TRBV14
TGTGCCAGCAGCCAATTCCCGGGACTAGGGGGTGGCTACACCTTC
CASSQFPGLGGGYTF
>NA|TRBJ2-1|TRBD2|TRBV7-3
TGTGCCAGCAGCTTCCCGGGACTAGCGGACAATGAGCAGTTCTTC
CASSFPGLADNEQFF
>NA|TRBJ1-5|NA|TRBV19
TGTGCCAGTAGTACCGGACAGAGAAGGTTAAATCAGCCCCAGCATTTT
CASSTGQRRLNQPQHF
>once|TRBJ1-1|TRBD1|TRBV6-5
TGTGCCAGCAGAATACAGGGGGCGGACACTGAAGCTTTCTTT
CASRIQGADTEAFF
>NA|TRBJ1-3|NA|TRBV7-9
TGTGCCAGCAGCTCCCACCGACAGGACCCTGGAAACACCATATATTTT
CASSSHRQDPGNTIYF
>few|TRBJ1-2|NA|TRBV11-1
TGTGCCAGCAGCCCCTCCGACGGCAACTATGGCTACACCTTC
CASSPSDGNYGYTF
>NA|TRBJ1-1|NA|TRBV6-1
TGTGCCAGCAGTGAAGGTCGGAACACTGAAGCTTTCTTT
CASSEGRNTEAFF
>once|TRBJ2-1|TRBD2|TRBV24-1
TGTGCCACCGCGGGACTAGCGGGGACCTACAATGAGCAGTTCTTC
CATAGLAGTYNEQFF
>NA|TRBJ1-6|NA|TRBV7-9
TGTGCCAGCACCAACCCCCGGGGCTCACCCCTCCACTTT
CASTNPRGSPLHF
>NA|TRBJ2-6|NA|TRBV14
TGTGCCAGCAGGGACTCTGGGGCCAACGTCCTGACTTTC
CASRDSGANVLTF
>NA|TRBJ1-5|NA|TRBV12-2
TGTGCAAGTCCCCTTGGAGCGGGCAATCAGCCCCAGCATTTT
CASPLGAGNQPQHF
>NA|TRBJ2-3|TRBD2|TRBV3-1/TRBV3-2
TGTGCCAGCAGCCAAAGAACCAGCGGGGGGGGCTTCACAGATACGCAGTATTTT
CASSQRTSGGGFTDTQYF